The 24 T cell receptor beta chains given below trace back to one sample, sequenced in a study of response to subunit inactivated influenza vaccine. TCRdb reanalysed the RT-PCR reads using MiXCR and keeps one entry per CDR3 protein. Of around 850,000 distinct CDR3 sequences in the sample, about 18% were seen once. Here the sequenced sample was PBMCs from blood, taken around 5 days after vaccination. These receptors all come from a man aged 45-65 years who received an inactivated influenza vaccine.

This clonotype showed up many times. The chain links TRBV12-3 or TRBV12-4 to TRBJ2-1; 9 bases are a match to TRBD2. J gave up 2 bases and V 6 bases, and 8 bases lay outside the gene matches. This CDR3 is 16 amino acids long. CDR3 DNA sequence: TGTGCCAGCAGCCCTAGCGGGGTTCTGACCTACAATGAGCAGTTCTTC. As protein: CASSPSGVLTYNEQFF.

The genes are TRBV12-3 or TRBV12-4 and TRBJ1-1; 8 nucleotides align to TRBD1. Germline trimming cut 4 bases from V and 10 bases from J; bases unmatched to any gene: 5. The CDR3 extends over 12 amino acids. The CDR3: CASSYGQGRAFF. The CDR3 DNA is TGTGCCAGCAGTTACGGACAGGGTCGAGCTTTCTTT.

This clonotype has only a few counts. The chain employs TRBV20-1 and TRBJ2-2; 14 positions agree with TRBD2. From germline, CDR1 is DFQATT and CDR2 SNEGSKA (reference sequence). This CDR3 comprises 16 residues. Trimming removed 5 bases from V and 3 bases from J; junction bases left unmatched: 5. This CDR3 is CSAQGLAGAHTGELFF. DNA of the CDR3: TGCAGTGCTCAGGGACTAGCGGGGGCTCACACCGGGGAGCTGTTTTTT.

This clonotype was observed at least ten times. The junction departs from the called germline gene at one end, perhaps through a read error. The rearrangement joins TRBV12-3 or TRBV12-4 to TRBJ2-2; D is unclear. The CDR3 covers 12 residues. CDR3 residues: CASSTDTGELFF. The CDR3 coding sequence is TGCGCCAGCAGCACGGACACCGGGGAGCTGTTTTTT.

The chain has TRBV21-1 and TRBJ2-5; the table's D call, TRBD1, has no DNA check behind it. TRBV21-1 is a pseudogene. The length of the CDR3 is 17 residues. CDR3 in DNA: TGTGCCAGCAGCAAACTCGAATACTTACAGGTCTCGGAGACCCAGTACTTC. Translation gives CASSKLEYLQVSETQYF.

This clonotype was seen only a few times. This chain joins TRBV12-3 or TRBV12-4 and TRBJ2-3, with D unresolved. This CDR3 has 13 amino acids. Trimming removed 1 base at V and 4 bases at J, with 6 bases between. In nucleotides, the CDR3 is TGTGCCAGCAGTTTAGGACTCTCAGATACGCAGTATTTT. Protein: CASSLGLSDTQYF.

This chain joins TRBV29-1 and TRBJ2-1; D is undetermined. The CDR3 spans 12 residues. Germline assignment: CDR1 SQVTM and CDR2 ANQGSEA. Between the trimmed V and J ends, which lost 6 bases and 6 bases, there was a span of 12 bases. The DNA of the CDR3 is TGCAGCGTGGTGGGCAGCATCAATGAGCAGTTCTTC. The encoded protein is CSVVGSINEQFF.

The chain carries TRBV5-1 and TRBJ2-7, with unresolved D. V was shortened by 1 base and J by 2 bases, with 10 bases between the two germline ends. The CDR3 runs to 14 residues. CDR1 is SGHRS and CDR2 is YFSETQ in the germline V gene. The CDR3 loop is CASSLNTETYEQYF. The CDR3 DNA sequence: TGCGCCAGCAGCTTGAATACAGAGACCTACGAGCAGTACTTC.

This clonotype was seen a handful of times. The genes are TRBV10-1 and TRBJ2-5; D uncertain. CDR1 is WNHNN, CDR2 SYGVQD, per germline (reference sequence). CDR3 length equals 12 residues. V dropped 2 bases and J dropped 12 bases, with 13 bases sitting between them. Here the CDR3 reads CASSEERQPKYF. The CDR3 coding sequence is TGCGCCAGCAGTGAGGAAAGGCAACCCAAGTACTTC.

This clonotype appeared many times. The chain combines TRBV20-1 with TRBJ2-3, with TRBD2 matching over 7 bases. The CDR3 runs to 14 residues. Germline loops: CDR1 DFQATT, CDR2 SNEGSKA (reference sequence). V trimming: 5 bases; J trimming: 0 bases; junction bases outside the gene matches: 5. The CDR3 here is CSADLAESTDTQYF. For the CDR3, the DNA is TGCAGTGCTGATCTAGCGGAAAGCACAGATACGCAGTATTTT.

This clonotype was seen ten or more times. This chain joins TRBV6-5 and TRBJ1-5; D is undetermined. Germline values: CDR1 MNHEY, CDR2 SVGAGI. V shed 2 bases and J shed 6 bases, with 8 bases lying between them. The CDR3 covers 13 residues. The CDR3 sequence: CASSYAASQPQHF. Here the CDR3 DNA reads TGTGCCAGCAGTTACGCAGCTAGTCAGCCCCAGCATTTT.

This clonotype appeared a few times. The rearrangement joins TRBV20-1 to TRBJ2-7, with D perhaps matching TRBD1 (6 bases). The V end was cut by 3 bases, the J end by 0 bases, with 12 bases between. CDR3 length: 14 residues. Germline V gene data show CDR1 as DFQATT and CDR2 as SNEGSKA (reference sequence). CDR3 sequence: CSARATGFSYEQYF. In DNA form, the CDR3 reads TGCAGTGCTAGGGCAACAGGGTTCTCCTACGAGCAGTACTTC.

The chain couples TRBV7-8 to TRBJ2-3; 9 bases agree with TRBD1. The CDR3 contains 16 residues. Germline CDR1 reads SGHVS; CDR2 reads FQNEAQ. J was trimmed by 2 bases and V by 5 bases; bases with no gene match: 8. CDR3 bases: TGTGCCAGCAGCGAGACGGGGACAGGGTACACAGATACGCAGTATTTT. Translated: CASSETGTGYTDTQYF.

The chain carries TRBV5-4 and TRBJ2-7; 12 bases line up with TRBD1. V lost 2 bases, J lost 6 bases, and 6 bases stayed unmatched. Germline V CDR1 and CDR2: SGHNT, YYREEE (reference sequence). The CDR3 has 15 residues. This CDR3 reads CASSLPGQGASEQYF. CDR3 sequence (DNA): TGTGCCAGCAGCTTACCGGGACAGGGGGCATCCGAGCAGTACTTC.

The CDR3 spells CSARNTGPNTEAFF. For the CDR3, the DNA is TGCAGTGCTAGAAATACGGGCCCGAACACTGAAGCTTTCTTT. This sequence joins TRBV20-1 and TRBJ1-1, with D hard to call. The CDR3 runs 14 residues. The germline gives CDR1 DFQATT, CDR2 SNEGSKA (reference sequence). With 2 bases removed from V and 1 base from J, the gap between germline ends came to 11 bases.

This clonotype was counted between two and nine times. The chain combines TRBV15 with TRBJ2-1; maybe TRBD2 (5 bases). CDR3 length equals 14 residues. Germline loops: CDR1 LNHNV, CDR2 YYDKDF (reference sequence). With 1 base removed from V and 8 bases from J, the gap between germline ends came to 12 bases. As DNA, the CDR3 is TGTGCCACCAGCAGAGTGGTGGTGAGGGATGAGCAGTTCTTC. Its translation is CATSRVVVRDEQFF.

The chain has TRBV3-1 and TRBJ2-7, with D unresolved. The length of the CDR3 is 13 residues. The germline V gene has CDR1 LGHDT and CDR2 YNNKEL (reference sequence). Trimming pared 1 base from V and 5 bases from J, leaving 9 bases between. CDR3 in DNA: TGTGCCAGCAGCCAAGCTTTTGAGGACGAGCAGTACTTC. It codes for CASSQAFEDEQYF.

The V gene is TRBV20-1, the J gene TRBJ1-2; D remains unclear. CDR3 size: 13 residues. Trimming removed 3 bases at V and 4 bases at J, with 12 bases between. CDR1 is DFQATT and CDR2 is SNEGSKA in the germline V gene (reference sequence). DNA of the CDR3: TGCAGTGCTAGCATAATCCTAGGCTATGGCTACACCTTC. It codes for CSASIILGYGYTF.

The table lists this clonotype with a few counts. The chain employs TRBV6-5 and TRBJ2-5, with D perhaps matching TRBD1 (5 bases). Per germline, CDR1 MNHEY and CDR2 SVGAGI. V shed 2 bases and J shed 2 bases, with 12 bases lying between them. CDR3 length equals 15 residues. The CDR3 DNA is TGTGCCAGCAGTTACCGACAGTCCTATCAAGAGACCCAGTACTTC. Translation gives CASSYRQSYQETQYF.

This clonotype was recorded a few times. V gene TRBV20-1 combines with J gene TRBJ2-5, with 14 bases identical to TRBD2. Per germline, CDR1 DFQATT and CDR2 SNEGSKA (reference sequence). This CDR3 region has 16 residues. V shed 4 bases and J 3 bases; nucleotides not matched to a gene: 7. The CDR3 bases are TGCAGTGCTACGGGACTAGCGGGGGCGGGGGAAGAGACCCAGTACTTC. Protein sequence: CSATGLAGAGEETQYF.

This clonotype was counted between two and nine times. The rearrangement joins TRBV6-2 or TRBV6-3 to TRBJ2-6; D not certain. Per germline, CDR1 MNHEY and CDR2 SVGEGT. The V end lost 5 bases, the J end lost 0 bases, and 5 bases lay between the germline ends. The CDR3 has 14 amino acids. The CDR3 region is CASSRDSGANVLTF. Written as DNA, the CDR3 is TGTGCCAGCAGTCGTGACTCTGGGGCCAACGTCCTGACTTTC.

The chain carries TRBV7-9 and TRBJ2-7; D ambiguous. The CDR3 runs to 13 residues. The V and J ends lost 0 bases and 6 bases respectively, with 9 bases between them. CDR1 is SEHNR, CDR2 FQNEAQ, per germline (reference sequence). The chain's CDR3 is CASSLAGLAEQYF. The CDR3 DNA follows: TGTGCCAGCAGCTTAGCTGGCTTGGCCGAGCAGTACTTC.

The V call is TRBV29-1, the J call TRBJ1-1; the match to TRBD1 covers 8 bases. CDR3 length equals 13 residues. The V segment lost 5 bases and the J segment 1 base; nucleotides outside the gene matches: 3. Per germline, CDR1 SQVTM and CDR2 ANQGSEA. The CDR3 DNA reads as TGCAGCGTTTCCGACAGGGGGAACACTGAAGCTTTCTTT. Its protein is CSVSDRGNTEAFF.

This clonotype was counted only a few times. CDR3 loop: CASSSTPGGQYF. The DNA of the CDR3 is TGTGCCAGCAGTTCCACTCCGGGTGGGCAGTACTTC. The chain links TRBV12-3 or TRBV12-4 to TRBJ2-7; D is undetermined. Trimming took off 4 bases at V and 9 bases at J, with 13 bases between the two ends. This CDR3 contains 12 residues.